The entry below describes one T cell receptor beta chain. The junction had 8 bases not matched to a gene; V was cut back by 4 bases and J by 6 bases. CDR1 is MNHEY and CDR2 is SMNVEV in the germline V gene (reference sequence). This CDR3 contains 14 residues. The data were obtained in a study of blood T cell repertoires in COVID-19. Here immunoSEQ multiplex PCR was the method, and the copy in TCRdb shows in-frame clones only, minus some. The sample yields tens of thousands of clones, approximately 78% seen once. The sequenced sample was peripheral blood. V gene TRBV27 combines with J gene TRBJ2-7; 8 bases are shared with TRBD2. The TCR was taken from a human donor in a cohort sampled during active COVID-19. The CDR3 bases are TGTGCCAGCAGTTCCTTCCGGGAGGGGCGCGAGCAGTACTTC. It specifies CASSSFREGREQYF.